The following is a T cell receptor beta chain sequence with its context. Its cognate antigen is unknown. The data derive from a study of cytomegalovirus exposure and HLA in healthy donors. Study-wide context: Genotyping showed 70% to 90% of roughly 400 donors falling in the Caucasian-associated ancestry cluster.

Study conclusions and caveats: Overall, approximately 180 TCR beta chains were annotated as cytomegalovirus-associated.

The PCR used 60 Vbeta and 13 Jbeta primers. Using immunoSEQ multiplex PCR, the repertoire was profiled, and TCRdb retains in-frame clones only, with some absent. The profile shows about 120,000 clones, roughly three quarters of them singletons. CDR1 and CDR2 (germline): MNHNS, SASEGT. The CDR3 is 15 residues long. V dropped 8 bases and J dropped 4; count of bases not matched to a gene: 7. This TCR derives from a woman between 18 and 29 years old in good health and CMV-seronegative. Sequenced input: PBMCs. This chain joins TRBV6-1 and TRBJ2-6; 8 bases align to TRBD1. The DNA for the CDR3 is TGTGCCAGCGGGACAGGTTCTCTGGGGGCCAACGTCCTGACTTTC. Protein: CASGTGSLGANVLTF.